The clone carrying this T cell receptor (beta chain) was detected ten times or more. Germline CDR1 MGHRA, CDR2 YSYEKL. Trimming removed 0 bases at V and 4 bases at J, with 3 bases between. The CDR3 is 12 amino acids. The sample is drawn from a study of early T cells in non-severe SARS-CoV-2 infection. Unique molecular identifiers were attached to individual cDNA molecules. TCRdb called the 5' RACE reads again in MiXCR, with one record for every CDR3 protein. The sample yields tens of thousands of distinct CDR3 sequences, roughly 5.8% seen once. Sequencing input: whole blood. The genes are TRBV4-1 and TRBJ1-2; D is unclear. The sequence was collected from an adult who was a healthcare worker with PCR-confirmed SARS-CoV-2 infection or an uninfected control (not recorded which). The CDR3 is CASSQEAYGYTF. DNA of the CDR3: TGCGCCAGCAGCCAAGAGGCCTATGGCTACACCTTC.